This TCR beta chain was retrieved from a study of T cell responses to AZD1222 COVID-19 vaccine. Study as a whole: Samples with a second dose at about 4 or about 12 weeks were pooled together.

V lost 4 bases and J 0 bases, leaving 6 bases between the germline ends. Germline V gene lookup returns CDR1 LGHDT and CDR2 YNNKEL (reference sequence). There are 14 residues in the CDR3. In the case of this clone: Its antigen is currently unknown.

Using immunoSEQ multiplex PCR, the repertoire was profiled, and TCRdb retains in-frame clones only, with some absent. The sample has tens of thousands of clones, 90% seen once. Points from the study as a whole: As reported, nearly half of all spike-specific TCRs target variant regions that are unmutated.

The receptor was isolated from an adult in good health. The rearrangement joins TRBV3-1 (or the pseudogene TRBV3-2) to TRBJ1-4; D remains ambiguous. The material was peripheral blood, obtained on day 0 of AZD1222 vaccination. CDR3 amino acids: CASSLGATNEKLFF. DNA for the CDR3: TGTGCCAGCAGCCTTGGGGCAACTAATGAAAAACTGTTTTTT.